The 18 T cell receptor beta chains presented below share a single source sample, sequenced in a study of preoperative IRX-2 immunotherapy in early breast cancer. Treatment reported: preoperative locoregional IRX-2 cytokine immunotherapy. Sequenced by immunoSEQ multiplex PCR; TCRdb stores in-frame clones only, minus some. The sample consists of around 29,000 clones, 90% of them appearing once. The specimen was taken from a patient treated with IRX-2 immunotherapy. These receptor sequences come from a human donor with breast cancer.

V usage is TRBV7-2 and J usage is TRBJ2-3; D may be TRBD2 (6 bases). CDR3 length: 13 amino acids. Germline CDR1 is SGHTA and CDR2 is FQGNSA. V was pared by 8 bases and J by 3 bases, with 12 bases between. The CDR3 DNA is TGTGCCAGCGCGGGCCGGGGGACAGATACGCAGTATTTT. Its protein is CASAGRGTDTQYF.

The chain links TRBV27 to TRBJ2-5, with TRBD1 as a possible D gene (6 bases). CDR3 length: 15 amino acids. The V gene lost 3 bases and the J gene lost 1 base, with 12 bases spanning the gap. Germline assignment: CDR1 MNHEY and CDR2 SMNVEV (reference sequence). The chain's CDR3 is CASSFWGPPQETQYF. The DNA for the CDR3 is TGTGCCAGCAGTTTTTGGGGGCCCCCCCAAGAGACCCAGTACTTC.

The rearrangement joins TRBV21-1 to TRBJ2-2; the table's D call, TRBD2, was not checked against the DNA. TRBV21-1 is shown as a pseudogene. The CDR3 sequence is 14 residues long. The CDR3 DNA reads TGTGCCAGCAGCATAGTGATGGACACCGGGGAGCTGTTTTTT. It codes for CASSIVMDTGELFF.

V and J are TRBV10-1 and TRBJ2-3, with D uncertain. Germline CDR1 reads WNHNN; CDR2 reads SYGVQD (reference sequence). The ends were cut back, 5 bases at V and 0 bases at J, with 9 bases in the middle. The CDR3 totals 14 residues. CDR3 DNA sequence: TGCGCCAGCAGTCCACCGGGTAGCACAGATACGCAGTATTTT. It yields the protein CASSPPGSTDTQYF.

The CDR3, as DNA: TGTGCTAGTGGTTTGGGGGCTAGCGTTATCAATGAGCAGTTCTTC. Encoded protein: CASGLGASVINEQFF. This chain connects TRBV12-5 to TRBJ2-1; D may be TRBD2 (6 bases). V dropped 1 base and J dropped 6 bases, with 13 bases sitting between them. Germline lookup yields CDR1 LGHNT and CDR2 FRNRAP. The CDR3 contains 15 residues.

CDR3 protein: CASSQGLAGVQETQYF. The DNA for the CDR3 is TGCGCCAGCAGCCAGGGACTAGCGGGAGTCCAAGAGACCCAGTACTTC. The J gene is TRBJ2-5, the V gene TRBV5-1; 14 bases agree with TRBD2. The J segment lost 1 base and the V segment lost 4 bases, leaving 3 bases of the junction unmatched. The CDR3 loop spans 16 amino acids. Germline assignment: CDR1 SGHRS and CDR2 YFSETQ. Full variable domain (missing parts from reference TRBV5-1 and TRBJ2-5): KAGVTQTPRYLIKTRGQQVTLSCSPISGHRSVSWYQQTPGQGLQFLFEYFSETQRNKGNFPGRFSGRQFSNSRSEMNVSTLELGDSALYLCASSQGLAGVQETQYFGPGTRLLVL.

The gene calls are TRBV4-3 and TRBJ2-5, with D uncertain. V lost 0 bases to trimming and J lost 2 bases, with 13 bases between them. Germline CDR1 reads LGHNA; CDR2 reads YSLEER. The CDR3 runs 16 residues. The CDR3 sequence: CASSQDVVGIQETQYF. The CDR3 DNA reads TGCGCCAGCAGCCAAGACGTGGTGGGGATACAAGAGACCCAGTACTTC.

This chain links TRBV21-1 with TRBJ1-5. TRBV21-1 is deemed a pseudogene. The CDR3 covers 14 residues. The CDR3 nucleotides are TGTGCCAGCAGCAGTGTCGACAGCGGTCAGCCCCAGCATTTT. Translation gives CASSSVDSGQPQHF.

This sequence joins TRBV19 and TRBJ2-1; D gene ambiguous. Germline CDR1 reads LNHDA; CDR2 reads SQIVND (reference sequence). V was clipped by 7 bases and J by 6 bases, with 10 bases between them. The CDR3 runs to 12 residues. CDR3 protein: CASTPSPNEQFF. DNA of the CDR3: TGTGCCAGTACCCCCAGTCCCAATGAGCAGTTCTTC.

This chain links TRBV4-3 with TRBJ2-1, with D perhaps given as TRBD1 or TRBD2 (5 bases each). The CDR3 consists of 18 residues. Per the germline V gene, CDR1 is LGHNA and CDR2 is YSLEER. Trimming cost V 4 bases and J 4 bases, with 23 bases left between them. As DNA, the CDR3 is TGCGCCAGCAGCCTATTCCCGCCAGGAGGACAACCTTACAATGAGCAGTTCTTC. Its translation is CASSLFPPGGQPYNEQFF.

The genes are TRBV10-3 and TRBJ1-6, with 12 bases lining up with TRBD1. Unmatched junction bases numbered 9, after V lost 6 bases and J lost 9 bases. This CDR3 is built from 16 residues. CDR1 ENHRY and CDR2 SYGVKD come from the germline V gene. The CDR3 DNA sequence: TGTGCCATCAGCCTAGGGACAGGGGGCGCCGGTTCACCCCTCCACTTT. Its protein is CAISLGTGGAGSPLHF.

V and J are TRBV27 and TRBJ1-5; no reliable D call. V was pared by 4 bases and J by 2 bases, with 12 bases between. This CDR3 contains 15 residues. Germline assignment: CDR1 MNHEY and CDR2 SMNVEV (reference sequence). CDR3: CASSYSDPRNQPQHF. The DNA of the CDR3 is TGTGCCAGCAGTTATTCAGATCCACGCAATCAGCCCCAGCATTTT.

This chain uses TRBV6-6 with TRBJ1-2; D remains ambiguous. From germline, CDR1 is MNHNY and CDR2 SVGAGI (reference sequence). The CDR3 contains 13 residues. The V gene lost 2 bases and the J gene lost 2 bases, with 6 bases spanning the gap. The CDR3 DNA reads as TGTGCCAGCAGTTACGACGGCAACTATGGCTACACCTTC. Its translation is CASSYDGNYGYTF.

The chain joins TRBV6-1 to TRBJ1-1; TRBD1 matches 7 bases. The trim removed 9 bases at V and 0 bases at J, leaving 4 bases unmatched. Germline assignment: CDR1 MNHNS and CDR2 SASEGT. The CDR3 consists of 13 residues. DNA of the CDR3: TGTGCCAGTCAACAGGGGATGAACACTGAAGCTTTCTTT. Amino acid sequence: CASQQGMNTEAFF.

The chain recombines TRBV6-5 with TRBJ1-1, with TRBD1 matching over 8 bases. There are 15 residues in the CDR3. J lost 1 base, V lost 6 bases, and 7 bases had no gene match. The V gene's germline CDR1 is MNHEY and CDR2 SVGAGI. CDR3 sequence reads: CASSPQGVGNTEAFF. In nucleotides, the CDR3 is TGTGCCAGCAGCCCACAGGGGGTGGGGAACACTGAAGCTTTCTTT.

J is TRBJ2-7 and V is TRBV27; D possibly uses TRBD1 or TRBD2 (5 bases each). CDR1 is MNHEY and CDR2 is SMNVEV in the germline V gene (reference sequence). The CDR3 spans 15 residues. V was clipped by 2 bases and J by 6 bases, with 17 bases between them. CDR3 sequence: CASSLIEGRAGEQYF. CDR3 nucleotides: TGTGCCAGCAGTTTAATAGAGGGCAGGGCGGGCGAGCAGTACTTC.

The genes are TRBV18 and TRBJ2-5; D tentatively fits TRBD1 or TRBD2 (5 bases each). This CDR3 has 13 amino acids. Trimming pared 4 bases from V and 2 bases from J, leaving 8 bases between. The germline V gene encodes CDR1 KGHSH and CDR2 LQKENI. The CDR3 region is CASSRDQQETQYF. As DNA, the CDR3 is TGTGCCAGCTCACGGGACCAACAAGAGACCCAGTACTTC.

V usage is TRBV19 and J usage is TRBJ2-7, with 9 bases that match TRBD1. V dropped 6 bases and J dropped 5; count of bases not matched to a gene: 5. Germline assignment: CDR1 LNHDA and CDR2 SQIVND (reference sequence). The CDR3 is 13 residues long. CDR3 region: CASRGTGLNEQYF. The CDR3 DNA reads TGTGCCAGTAGAGGGACAGGGTTAAACGAGCAGTACTTC.